The 17 T cell receptor beta chains presented below share a single source sample, sequenced in a study of shared clonotypes between healthy human individuals. Sequencing was performed with immunoSEQ multiplex PCR; in TCRdb, only in-frame clones are kept and a portion is missing. The table shows approximately 330,000 clones, with more than 60% occurring only once. Sequenced sample: memory CD4+ T cells sorted from blood. As for subset: CD45RA-negative fraction. The receptor set was obtained from a man aged 25-45 years in good health.

The V call is TRBV6-5, the J call TRBJ1-2; no clear D. Germline CDR1 MNHEY, CDR2 SVGAGI. CDR3 size: 12 residues. V lost 4 bases and J 5 bases, leaving 8 bases between the germline ends. CDR3 in amino acids: CASSSSEYGYTF. The CDR3 DNA reads TGTGCCAGCAGTTCCAGCGAGTATGGCTACACCTTC.

The chain is built from TRBV13 and TRBJ2-1; 7 bases line up with TRBD2. CDR1 PRHDT and CDR2 FYEKMQ come from the germline V gene (reference sequence). The CDR3 is made up of 15 amino acids. J lost 8 bases, V lost 5 bases, and 12 bases had no gene match. This CDR3 reads CASSPPRGSIHEQFF. The CDR3 coding sequence is TGTGCCAGCAGCCCCCCCCGCGGGAGTATCCATGAGCAGTTCTTC. Combining the CDR3 with reference TRBV13 and TRBJ2-1 gives the whole variable domain AAGVIQSPRHLIKEKRETATLKCYPIPRHDTVYWYQQGPGQDPQFLISFYEKMQSDKGSIPDRFSAQQFSDYHSELNMSSLELGDSALYFCASSPPRGSIHEQFFGPGTRLTVL.

The chain combines TRBV5-1 with TRBJ2-3; 8 bases are a match to TRBD2. CDR3 size: 15 residues. J gave up 2 bases and V 4 bases, and 6 bases lay outside the gene matches. Germline CDR1 SGHRS, CDR2 YFSETQ. CDR3 sequence reads: CASSQSGSDTDTQYF. CDR3 sequence (DNA): TGCGCCAGCAGCCAAAGCGGGAGTGACACAGATACGCAGTATTTT.

V is TRBV19 and J is TRBJ1-2; TRBD1 aligns across 7 bases. CDR1 and CDR2 (germline): LNHDA, SQIVND (reference sequence). The CDR3 totals 14 residues. The V segment lost 4 bases and the J segment 2 bases; nucleotides outside the gene matches: 4. The CDR3 nucleotides read TGTGCCAGTAGTAGGGCGGGACAGAACTATGGCTACACCTTC. Amino acids: CASSRAGQNYGYTF. The full variable domain, with the rest looked up from reference TRBV19 and TRBJ1-2, is DGGITQSPKYLFRKEGQNVTLSCEQNLNHDAMYWYRQDPGQGLRLIYYSQIVNDFQKGDIAEGYSVSREKKESFPLTVTSAQKNPTAFYLCASSRAGQNYGYTFGSGTRLTVV.

The chain carries TRBV7-9 and TRBJ1-6, with a possible D match to TRBD1 (6 bases). V lost 6 bases to trimming and J lost 5 bases, with 11 bases between them. CDR3 size: 14 residues. Per the germline V gene, CDR1 is SEHNR and CDR2 is FQNEAQ (reference sequence). The CDR3 region is CASRRTVDNSPLHF. The CDR3 nucleotides are TGTGCCAGCAGACGGACAGTAGATAATTCACCCCTCCACTTT.

This chain links TRBV11-2 with TRBJ2-1, with D possibly TRBD1 on 5 matching bases. CDR3 length: 13 residues. Trimming took off 3 bases at V and 6 bases at J, with 9 bases between the two ends. Germline V gene lookup returns CDR1 SGHAT and CDR2 FQNNGV. CDR3 amino acids: CASSFDRINEQFF. The CDR3 DNA follows: TGTGCCAGCAGCTTCGACAGAATCAATGAGCAGTTCTTC. Variable domain in full (rest from reference TRBV11-2 and TRBJ2-1): EAGVAQSPRYKIIEKRQSVAFWCNPISGHATLYWYQQILGQGPKLLIQFQNNGVVDDSQLPKDRFSAERLKGVDSTLKIQPAKLEDSAVYLCASSFDRINEQFFGPGTRLTVL.

The chain employs TRBV10-2 and TRBJ2-2; 8 bases are shared with TRBD1. Germline V gene data show CDR1 as WSHSY and CDR2 as SAAADI. The CDR3 loop spans 14 amino acids. V shed 6 bases, J shed 4 bases, and the junction held 4 bases outside the gene matches. CDR3 DNA sequence: TGCGCCAGCAGGGACAGGGTGGGCACCGGGGAGCTGTTTTTT. Translating gives CASRDRVGTGELFF.

The genes are TRBV27 and TRBJ1-5; D perhaps matches TRBD1 (6 bases). The V end was cut by 1 base, the J end by 4 bases, with 14 bases between. CDR3 length: 16 residues. CDR1 is MNHEY, CDR2 SMNVEV, per germline (reference sequence). This CDR3 is CASSLFAAQGNQPQHF. In DNA, the CDR3 is TGTGCCAGCAGTTTATTCGCCGCGCAGGGGAATCAGCCCCAGCATTTT.

The rearrangement uses TRBV14 and TRBJ2-1; 9 nucleotides match TRBD1. The CDR3 has 18 amino acids. Germline values: CDR1 SGHDN, CDR2 FVKESK. Trimming at V came to 9 bases and at J to 8 bases, leaving 23 bases not matched to a gene. CDR3 DNA: TGTGCCAGAGAAAACAGGGGGCGTAGGCAGTACGGGTGGCATGAGCAGTTCTTC. Translating it yields CARENRGRRQYGWHEQFF.

The CDR3 DNA reads as TGTGCCAGCTCAGGACTAGCGGACTCCTACGAGCAGTACTTC. It codes for CASSGLADSYEQYF. The chain uses TRBV18 and TRBJ2-7; TRBD2 matches 10 bases. The junction had 1 base not matched to a gene; V was cut back by 5 bases and J by 0 bases. Looked up from germline, CDR1 is KGHSH and CDR2 is LQKENI. The CDR3 is 14 residues long.

The chain uses TRBV11-2 and TRBJ1-2; D is unresolved. Germline V gene sequence: CDR1 SGHAT, CDR2 FQNNGV. V was cut by 4 bases and J by 0 bases, with 21 bases left in between. The CDR3 covers 18 residues. CDR3 protein: CASSSLRVGEYANYGYTF. DNA for the CDR3: TGTGCCAGCAGCTCGTTAAGGGTTGGGGAATACGCTAACTATGGCTACACCTTC.

This clone was counted once. CDR3 in amino acids: CSVRDSDQPQHF. The CDR3 DNA is TGCAGCGTCCGGGACAGTGATCAGCCCCAGCATTTT. This chain uses TRBV29-1 with TRBJ1-5; TRBD1 matches at 7 bases. The junction had 4 bases not matched to a gene; V was cut back by 6 bases and J by 5 bases. CDR3 size: 12 residues. Germline loops: CDR1 SQVTM, CDR2 ANQGSEA.

The J gene is TRBJ2-1, the V gene TRBV7-9, with unresolved D. V gave up 2 bases and J gave up 0 bases, with 8 bases separating them. Germline-derived CDR1 and CDR2 are SEHNR and FQNEAQ (reference sequence). The CDR3 is made up of 15 amino acids. This CDR3 reads CASSLLASSYNEQFF. The DNA for the CDR3 is TGTGCCAGCAGCTTATTGGCTAGCTCCTACAATGAGCAGTTCTTC.

The genes are TRBV5-1 and TRBJ2-5, with 8 bases matching TRBD2. The V and J ends lost 0 bases and 4 bases, in that order; junction bases with no gene match: 8. This CDR3 is built from 16 residues. Germline CDR1 and CDR2: SGHRS and YFSETQ. CDR3 amino acids: CASSLEAAGERETQYF. CDR3 DNA sequence: TGCGCCAGCAGCTTGGAAGCAGCGGGAGAACGAGAGACCCAGTACTTC.

With respect to this clone: Different DNA sequences within this sample yield the same CDR3. The rearrangement uses TRBV7-3 and TRBJ2-2; D gene ambiguous. The CDR3 covers 12 residues. The V end was cut by 4 bases, the J end by 8 bases, with 8 bases between. Germline V gives CDR1 SGHTA, CDR2 FQGTGA. The CDR3 DNA follows: TGTGCCAGCAGCTCTCCTAAGGGGGAGCTGTTTTTT. It is translated as CASSSPKGELFF.

This clone was observed a handful of times. The CDR3 region has the DNA TGCGCCAGCAGACCGGGACTAGCGGGAGATGGGTCCTACAATGAGCAGTTCTTC. Protein product: CASRPGLAGDGSYNEQFF. The chain combines TRBV5-1 with TRBJ2-1, with TRBD2 matching 14 bases. The CDR3 is 18 amino acids. Germline lookup yields CDR1 SGHRS and CDR2 YFSETQ. The trim removed 5 bases at V and 1 base at J, leaving 8 bases unmatched.

This chain uses TRBV30 with TRBJ1-5; unclear D gene. The CDR3 contains 13 residues. V lost 2 bases and J 0 bases, leaving 5 bases between the germline ends. Per germline, CDR1 GTSNPN and CDR2 SVGIG (reference sequence). CDR3 sequence: CAWSRDSNQPQHF. Written as DNA, the CDR3 is TGTGCCTGGAGTCGTGATAGCAATCAGCCCCAGCATTTT.